This TCR beta chain was sequenced in a study of blood T cell repertoires in COVID-19. Background on the study: Italy, Spain and the United States were the sources of the convalescent and acute COVID-19 samples. In each case, the material was cDNA or gDNA derived from T cells, B-cell-depleted T cells, or PBMCs.

How the authors handled the data: Using reference gene primer amplification, nucleated cell counts were estimated. Sequenced by immunoSEQ multiplex PCR; TCRdb stores in-frame clones only, minus some. V and J calls and clone size are copied from that table; D and trimming were computed from the DNA. This table has approximately 150,000 clones, approximately 84% appearing once. The germline V gene encodes CDR1 SGDLS and CDR2 YYNGEE. This CDR3 comprises 19 residues. Trimming removed 0 bases from V and 1 base from J, with 20 bases in between. The material sequenced was peripheral blood. The receptor was isolated from a middle-aged man with acute or convalescent COVID-19. This sequence joins TRBV9 and TRBJ1-3; possible D gene TRBD1, 6 bases. The CDR3 loop is CASSVATDVRGASGNTIYF. CDR3 nucleotides: TGTGCCAGCAGCGTAGCTACAGATGTTCGGGGGGCATCTGGAAACACCATATATTTT.